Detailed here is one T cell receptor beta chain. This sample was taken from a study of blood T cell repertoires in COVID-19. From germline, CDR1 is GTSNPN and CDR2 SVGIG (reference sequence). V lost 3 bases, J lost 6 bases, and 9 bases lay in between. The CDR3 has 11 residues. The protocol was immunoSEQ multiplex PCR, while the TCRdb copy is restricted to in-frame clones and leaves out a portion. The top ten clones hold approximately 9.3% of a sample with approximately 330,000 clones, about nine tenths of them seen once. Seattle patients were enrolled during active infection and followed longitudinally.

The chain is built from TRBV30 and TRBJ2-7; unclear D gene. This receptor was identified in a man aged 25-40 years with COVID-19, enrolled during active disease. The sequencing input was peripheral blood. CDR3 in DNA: TGTGCCTGGAGCCCCATGCGCGAGCAGTACTTC. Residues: CAWSPMREQYF.